This TCR beta chain originates from a study of blood T cell repertoires in COVID-19. Profiled with immunoSEQ multiplex PCR; TCRdb holds only in-frame clones, not every one. The sample consists of some 200,000 clones, roughly nine tenths of them appearing once. Sequencing used PBMCs or T cells enriched from blood (not recorded which). The receptor was derived from a woman under 30 who had recovered from COVID-19.

Here the CDR3 reads CASSLSDTYPLGANVLTF. The CDR3 DNA reads as TGCGCCAGCAGCTTATCAGACACATATCCTCTTGGGGCCAACGTCCTGACTTTC. The chain is built from TRBV5-1 and TRBJ2-6; D is unclear. The CDR3 is 18 amino acids. CDR1 SGHRS and CDR2 YFSETQ come from the germline V gene. V lost 2 bases, J lost 3 bases, and 18 bases lay in between.